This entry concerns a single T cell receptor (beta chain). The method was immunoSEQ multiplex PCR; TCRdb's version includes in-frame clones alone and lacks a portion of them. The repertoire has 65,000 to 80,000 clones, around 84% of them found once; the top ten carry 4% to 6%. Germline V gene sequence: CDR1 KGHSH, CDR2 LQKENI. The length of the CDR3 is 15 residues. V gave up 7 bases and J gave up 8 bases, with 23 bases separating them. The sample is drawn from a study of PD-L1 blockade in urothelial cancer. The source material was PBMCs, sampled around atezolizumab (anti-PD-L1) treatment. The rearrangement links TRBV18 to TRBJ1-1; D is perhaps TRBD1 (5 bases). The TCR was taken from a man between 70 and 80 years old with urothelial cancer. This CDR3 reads CASFTVPFVGGEAFF. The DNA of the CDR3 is TGTGCCAGCTTCACCGTCCCGTTCGTGGGGGGAGAAGCTTTCTTT.